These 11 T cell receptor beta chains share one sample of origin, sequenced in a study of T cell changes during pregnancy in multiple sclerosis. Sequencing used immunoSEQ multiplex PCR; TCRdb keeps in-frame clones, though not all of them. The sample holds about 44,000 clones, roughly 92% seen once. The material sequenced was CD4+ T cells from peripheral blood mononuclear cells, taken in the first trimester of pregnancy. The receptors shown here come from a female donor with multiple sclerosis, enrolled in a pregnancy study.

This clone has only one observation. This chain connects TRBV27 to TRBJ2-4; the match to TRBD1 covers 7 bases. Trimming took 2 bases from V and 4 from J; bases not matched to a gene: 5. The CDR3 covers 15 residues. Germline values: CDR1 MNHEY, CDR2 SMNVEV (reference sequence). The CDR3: CASSLKTGAKNIQYF. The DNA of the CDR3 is TGTGCCAGCAGTTTAAAAACAGGGGCGAAAAACATTCAGTACTTC.

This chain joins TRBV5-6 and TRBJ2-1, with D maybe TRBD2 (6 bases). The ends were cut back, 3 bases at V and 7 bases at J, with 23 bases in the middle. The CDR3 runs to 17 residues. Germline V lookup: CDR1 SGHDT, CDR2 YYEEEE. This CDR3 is CASSSNLPGDPGNEQFF. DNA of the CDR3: TGTGCCAGCAGCTCGAATTTACCGGGAGACCCTGGGAATGAGCAGTTCTTC.

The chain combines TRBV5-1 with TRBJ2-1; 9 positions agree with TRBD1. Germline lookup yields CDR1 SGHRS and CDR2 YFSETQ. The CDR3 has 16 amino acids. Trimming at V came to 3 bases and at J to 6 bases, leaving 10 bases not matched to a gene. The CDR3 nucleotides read TGCGCCAGCAGCTGGAGCCGGGACAGGGATGCCAATGAGCAGTTCTTC. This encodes CASSWSRDRDANEQFF.

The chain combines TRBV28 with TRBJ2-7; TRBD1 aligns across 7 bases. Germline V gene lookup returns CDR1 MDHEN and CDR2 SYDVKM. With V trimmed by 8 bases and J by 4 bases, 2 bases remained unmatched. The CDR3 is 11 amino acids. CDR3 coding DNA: TGTGCCAGCCACAGGGGTTACGAGCAGTACTTC. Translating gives CASHRGYEQYF.

The CDR3 DNA follows: TGTGCCAGCAAGACAGGTTACGGAAACACCATATATTTT. It codes for CASKTGYGNTIYF. The chain is built from TRBV19 and TRBJ1-3; D is perhaps TRBD1 (6 bases). Germline V gives CDR1 LNHDA, CDR2 SQIVND (reference sequence). The ends were cut back, 9 bases at V and 4 bases at J, with 13 bases in the middle. This CDR3 spans 13 amino acids. The variable domain in full, with the rest retrieved from reference TRBV19 and TRBJ1-3, is DGGITQSPKYLFRKEGQNVTLSCEQNLNHDAMYWYRQDPGQGLRLIYYSQIVNDFQKGDIAEGYSVSREKKESFPLTVTSAQKNPTAFYLCASKTGYGNTIYFGEGSWLTVV.

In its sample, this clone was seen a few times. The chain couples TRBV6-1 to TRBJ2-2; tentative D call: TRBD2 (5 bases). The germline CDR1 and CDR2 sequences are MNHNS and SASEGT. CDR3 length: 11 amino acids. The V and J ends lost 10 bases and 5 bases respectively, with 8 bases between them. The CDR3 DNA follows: TGTGCCATTAGGACTACCGGGGAGCTGTTTTTT. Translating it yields CAIRTTGELFF.

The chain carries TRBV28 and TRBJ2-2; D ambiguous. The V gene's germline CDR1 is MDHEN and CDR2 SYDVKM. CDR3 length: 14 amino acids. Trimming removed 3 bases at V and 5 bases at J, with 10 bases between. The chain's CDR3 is CASSLGVWTGELFF. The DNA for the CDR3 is TGTGCCAGCAGTTTGGGCGTCTGGACCGGGGAGCTGTTTTTT.

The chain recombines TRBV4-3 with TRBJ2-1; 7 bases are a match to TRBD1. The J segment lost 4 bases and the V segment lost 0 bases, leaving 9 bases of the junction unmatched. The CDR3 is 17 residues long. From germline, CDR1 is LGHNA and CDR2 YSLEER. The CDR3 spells CASSQDIRGMSYNEQFF. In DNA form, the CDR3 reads TGCGCCAGCAGCCAAGATATCAGGGGGATGTCGTACAATGAGCAGTTCTTC.

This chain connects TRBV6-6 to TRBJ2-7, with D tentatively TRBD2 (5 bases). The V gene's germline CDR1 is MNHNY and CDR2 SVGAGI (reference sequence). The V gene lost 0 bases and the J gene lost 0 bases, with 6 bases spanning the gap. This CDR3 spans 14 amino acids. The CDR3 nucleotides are TGTGCCAGCAGTTACTCCGGGAACTCCTACGAGCAGTACTTC. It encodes CASSYSGNSYEQYF.

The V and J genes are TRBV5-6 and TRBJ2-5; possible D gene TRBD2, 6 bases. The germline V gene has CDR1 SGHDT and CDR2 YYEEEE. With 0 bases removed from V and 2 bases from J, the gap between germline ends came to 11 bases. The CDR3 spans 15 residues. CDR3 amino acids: CASSLGGTVQETQYF. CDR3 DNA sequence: TGTGCCAGCAGCTTGGGCGGGACGGTTCAAGAGACCCAGTACTTC.

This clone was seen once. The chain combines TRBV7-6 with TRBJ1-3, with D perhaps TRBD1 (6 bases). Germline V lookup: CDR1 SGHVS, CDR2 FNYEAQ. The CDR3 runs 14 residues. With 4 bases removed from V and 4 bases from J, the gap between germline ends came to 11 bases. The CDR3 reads CASSSGQSGNTIYF. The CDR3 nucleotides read TGTGCCAGCAGCTCCGGACAGTCAGGAAACACCATATATTTT.